This entry concerns a single T cell receptor beta chain. There are many counts of this clonotype. Its cognate antigen has yet to be identified. Base-call qualities are not available, and no considerably larger clone is one nucleotide away. Per the germline V gene, SGHRS is the CDR1 and YFSETQ is the CDR2. The CDR3 numbers 14 residues from cysteine through phenylalanine. The entry retains the CDR3 DNA only, 42 bases that are in frame from base 1. V and J lose 0 bases and 6 bases, and a span of 9 bases separates them. The data stem from a study of T cells after yellow fever vaccination (dated by TCRdb to between 2018 and 2020). In terms of the full investigation: Libraries from fractions with low cell numbers were prepared with the SMART-Seq v4 Ultra Low Input RNA kit. Bulk TCR alpha and beta repertoires were sequenced longitudinally to track T-cell clones before and after primary and booster YFV17D yellow fever vaccination. Two healthy male donors made up the cohort, one aged 18 to 29 years and the other aged 30 to 40 years. Bulk PBMC replicates and cell subsets were isolated from blood drawn at multiple timepoints before and after both primary and secondary immunization. The investigation overall reported the following: The secondary T-cell response was found to be weaker but faster than the primary response, with a peak reached on day 5 rather than on day 15. Computational filtering was needed because FACS-sorted repertoires could contain abundant contaminating clonotypes from the bulk population. Most clones expanded after primary vaccination were re-detected after the booster (about 95% of CD4 and approximately 89% of CD8), suggesting broad memory maintenance. A small share of clonotypes occurred in both CD4 and CD8 compartments, likely arising from convergent recombination. Because only a couple of donors were included in the study, the extent to which the findings can be generalized is limited.

Per the publication, the treatment or condition label means: live attenuated yellow fever vaccine strain. At every blood-draw timepoint, two biological replicates of bulk PBMCs were collected. PBMCs were isolated from peripheral blood using a standard Ficoll-Paque protocol. TriZol was used to extract RNA from bulk PBMCs, CD4 and CD8 fractions, and dextramer-positive and dextramer-negative fractions. The instrument was an Illumina NovaSeq 6000. Synthesis of TCR cDNA relied on 5'RACE template switching, a step that introduced a universal primer site along with unique molecular identifiers. Priming of cDNA synthesis was performed from both the TCR alpha and TCR beta constant segments. Two PCR steps were used to amplify libraries, with sample barcodes and sequencing adapters being added in the second step. Libraries were sequenced on Illumina HiSeq 2500 (2x100 bp) or NovaSeq (2x150 bp). As for how the authors treated the data: MIGEC handled demultiplexing of reads and collapsing into UMI consensus sequences, while MiXCR performed V(D)J alignment. Clonotypes responding to the vaccine were identified with edgeR on replicate PBMC samples, with the criteria of FDR below 0.01 and a log2 fold change above 5 up to day 15. Bulk clonotypes were assigned CD4 or CD8 identity according to which sequenced CD4 or CD8 repertoire held them at higher abundance. Using fastp at Q25 and MiXCR, TCRdb reprocessed the public reads and kept productive beta chains. One record per CDR3 amino acid sequence lists the most common genes and DNA. In this record, the V and J calls reflect TCRdb's handling and not the investigators' own analysis. This sample lists about 260,000 distinct CDR3 sequences; 3.6% were detected once. The ten largest clones add up to 15% to 20% of the sample.

Source: PBMCs, taken 15 days after the yellow fever booster vaccination. The V gene is TRBV5-1 and the J gene is TRBJ2-2; possibly the D gene is TRBD2, per 5 matching bases. This TCR was recovered from a man aged 18 to 29 who received the YFV17D yellow fever vaccine. The DNA sequence reads TGCGCCAGCAGCTTGGTACTAGATCCCGGGGAGCTGTTTTTT. Translated, this is CASSLVLDPGELFF.